Listed below are T cell receptor beta chains from one sample, sequenced in a study of T-cell reconstitution after alpha-beta-depleted transplantation in children. TCRdb reprocessed the PCR reads with MiXCR, giving one entry per CDR3 protein. Among 250,000 to 300,000 distinct CDR3 sequences listed, around 7.1% were seen once. The sequenced sample was peripheral blood, obtained 360 days after TCRalphabeta/CD19-depleted stem cell transplant. These receptors all stem from a female patient aged 2 to 10 who had a stem cell transplant for Fanconi anemia, so the T cells may come from the graft donor. Both conserved end residues are part of each CDR3. D genes are given only for firm matches. Clone size, where shown, is once, few, many, or a class for clones that have expanded.

CDR3: CASSLLGPSHQPQHF; DNA: TGTGCCAGCAGCCTACTGGGACCCTCTCATCAGCCCCAGCATTTT; D: .; V: TRBV28; J: TRBJ1-5; size: .
CDR3: CSARGAANQPQHF; DNA: TGCAGTGCTAGGGGGGCAGCTAATCAGCCCCAGCATTTT; D: .; V: TRBV20-1; J: TRBJ1-5; size: many
CDR3: CASSPSRGTWTEAFF; DNA: TGTGCCAGCAGCCCGTCGAGAGGGACGTGGACTGAAGCTTTCTTT; D: .; V: TRBV7-9; J: TRBJ1-1; size: few
CDR3: CATCRDGMGQPQHF; DNA: TGTGCCACCTGCAGAGATGGGATGGGGCAGCCCCAGCATTTT; D: .; V: TRBV15; J: TRBJ1-5; size: few
CDR3: CASRNDEGTQYF; DNA: TGTGCCAGCAGAAATGATGAAGGGACCCAGTACTTC; D: .; V: TRBV27; J: TRBJ2-5; size: many
CDR3: CASTAGGLNQPQHF; DNA: TGTGCCAGCACCGCGGGGGGACTTAATCAGCCCCAGCATTTT; D: .; V: TRBV12-3/TRBV12-4; J: TRBJ1-5; size: many
CDR3: CASSLVTSGSYNEQFF; DNA: TGCGCCAGCAGCTTGGTAACTAGCGGCTCCTACAATGAGCAGTTCTTC; D: TRBD2; V: TRBV5-1; J: TRBJ2-1; size: many
CDR3: CATSREWRGATEAFF; DNA: TGTGCCACCAGCAGGGAATGGAGAGGGGCCACTGAAGCTTTCTTT; D: .; V: TRBV15; J: TRBJ1-1; size: .
CDR3: CSAPDNSYNEQFF; DNA: TGCAGTGCCCCGGACAACTCCTACAATGAGCAGTTCTTC; D: .; V: TRBV20-1; J: TRBJ2-1; size: few
CDR3: CAISEEREGGYTF; DNA: TGTGCCATCAGTGAGGAGCGGGAGGGGGGCTACACCTTC; D: .; V: TRBV10-3; J: TRBJ1-2; size: .
CDR3: CASSPKPGTGGLNEQFF; DNA: TGTGCCAGCAGCCCGAAACCGGGGACCGGAGGGTTGAATGAGCAGTTCTTC; D: .; V: TRBV14; J: TRBJ2-1; size: many
CDR3: CASSFYNRGQETQYF; DNA: TGTGCCAGCAGCTTCTACAACAGGGGCCAAGAGACCCAGTACTTC; D: TRBD1; V: TRBV5-6; J: TRBJ2-5; size: many
CDR3: CASSLTARDETQYF; DNA: TGTGCCAGCAGCTTAACGGCTAGGGATGAGACCCAGTACTTC; D: .; V: TRBV7-3; J: TRBJ2-5; size: few
CDR3: CSARNRDGQETQYF; DNA: TGCAGTGCTAGAAACCGGGACGGTCAAGAGACCCAGTACTTC; D: .; V: TRBV20-1; J: TRBJ2-5; size: .
CDR3: CASGPWGGSNTEAFF; DNA: TGTGCCAGCGGCCCGTGGGGTGGGTCAAACACTGAAGCTTTCTTT; D: .; V: TRBV6-1; J: TRBJ1-1; size: .
CDR3: CASSYALRDLNEAFF; DNA: TGTGCCAGCAGTTACGCACTGAGGGACTTGAATGAAGCTTTCTTT; D: .; V: TRBV6-5; J: TRBJ1-1; size: many
CDR3: CASSYSNLGTGVGEQYF; DNA: TGTGCCAGCAGTTACTCGAATTTAGGAACAGGGGTAGGCGAGCAGTACTTC; D: TRBD1; V: TRBV6-5; J: TRBJ2-7; size: few
CDR3: CSARDQRGKETQYF; DNA: TGCAGTGCTAGAGACCAGCGGGGGAAAGAGACCCAGTACTTC; D: TRBD2; V: TRBV20-1; J: TRBJ2-5; size: few
CDR3: CASSAQGYGEQFF; DNA: TGTGCCAGCAGCGCACAGGGTTACGGTGAGCAGTTCTTC; D: .; V: TRBV9; J: TRBJ2-1; size: many
CDR3: CAISESTLGTYGYTF; DNA: TGTGCCATCAGTGAGTCGACTCTAGGGACCTATGGCTACACCTTC; D: .; V: TRBV10-3; J: TRBJ1-2; size: many
CDR3: CASSQQFYGYTF; DNA: TGTGCCAGTAGTCAACAATTCTATGGCTACACCTTC; D: .; V: TRBV19; J: TRBJ1-2; size: .
CDR3: CASSPEVYGYTF; DNA: TGTGCCAGCTCACCGGAGGTCTATGGCTACACCTTC; D: .; V: TRBV18; J: TRBJ1-2; size: .
CDR3: CASSLEILSTSGFYNEQFF; DNA: TGTGCCAGCAGCTTAGAAATCCTATCCACTAGCGGATTCTACAATGAGCAGTTCTTC; D: TRBD2; V: TRBV7-9; J: TRBJ2-1; size: many
CDR3: CASSLYRGRDSSDTQYF; DNA: TGTGCCAGCAGTTTGTACAGGGGGCGCGACTCGTCAGATACGCAGTATTTT; D: TRBD1; V: TRBV28; J: TRBJ2-3; size: .
CDR3: CASRPWGAASTDTQYF; DNA: TGTGCCAGCAGACCTTGGGGGGCCGCTAGCACAGATACGCAGTATTTT; D: .; V: TRBV6-1; J: TRBJ2-3; size: .
CDR3: CAVKTGGLEAFF; DNA: TGTGCCGTTAAGACAGGGGGTTTGGAAGCTTTCTTT; D: TRBD1; V: TRBV3-1; J: TRBJ1-1; size: many
CDR3: CASSAAGGEDTQYF; DNA: TGTGCCAGCAGCGCAGCAGGGGGCGAGGATACGCAGTATTTT; D: TRBD1; V: TRBV7-3; J: TRBJ2-3; size: .
CDR3: CASSLDQGTRNTEAFF; DNA: TGCGCCAGCAGCCTAGACCAGGGGACACGGAACACTGAAGCTTTCTTT; D: .; V: TRBV4-3; J: TRBJ1-1; size: many
CDR3: CASRLYTGGSTKNIQYF; DNA: TGTGCCAGCAGGCTCTATACAGGGGGAAGCACGAAAAACATTCAGTACTTC; D: TRBD1; V: TRBV6-1; J: TRBJ2-4; size: .
CDR3: CSVEGGAETQYF; DNA: TGCAGCGTTGAAGGGGGCGCAGAGACCCAGTACTTC; D: .; V: TRBV29-1; J: TRBJ2-5; size: many
CDR3: CASSQDRGGARGFF; DNA: TGTGCCAGCAGCCAAGATAGAGGTGGGGCCCGCGGGTTCTTC; D: .; V: TRBV4-2; J: TRBJ2-1; size: few
CDR3: CASSQAATDTQYF; DNA: TGCGCCAGCAGCCAAGCAGCTACAGATACGCAGTATTTT; D: .; V: TRBV4-1; J: TRBJ2-3; size: .
CDR3: CASSRKRREAGGYTF; DNA: TGTGCCAGCAGTCGAAAACGCAGGGAGGCAGGCGGCTACACCTTC; D: .; V: TRBV28; J: TRBJ1-2; size: few
CDR3: CSARPTAADEAFF; DNA: TGCAGTGCTAGACCGACAGCGGCTGATGAAGCTTTCTTT; D: .; V: TRBV20-1; J: TRBJ1-1; size: few
CDR3: CASRPTVGYTDTQYF; DNA: TGTGCCAGCAGACCGACAGTGGGATACACAGATACGCAGTATTTT; D: .; V: TRBV11-2; J: TRBJ2-3; size: many
CDR3: CASSWGDTNTDTQYF; DNA: TGTGCCAGCAGTTGGGGAGACACTAACACAGATACGCAGTATTTT; D: .; V: TRBV12-3/TRBV12-4; J: TRBJ2-3; size: many